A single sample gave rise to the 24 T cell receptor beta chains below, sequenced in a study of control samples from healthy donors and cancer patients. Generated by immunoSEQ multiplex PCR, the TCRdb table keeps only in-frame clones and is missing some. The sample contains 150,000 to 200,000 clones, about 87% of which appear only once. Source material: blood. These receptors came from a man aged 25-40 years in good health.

The CDR3, as DNA: TGTGCCAGTAGTATGGGAGGGAGAGGTTCACCCCTCCACTTT. Translating it yields CASSMGGRGSPLHF. This chain links TRBV19 with TRBJ1-6; D is unclear. CDR1 is LNHDA, CDR2 SQIVND, per germline (reference sequence). The CDR3 length is 14 residues. Trimming shortened V by 3 bases and J by 9 bases, and 12 bases separated the two germline ends.

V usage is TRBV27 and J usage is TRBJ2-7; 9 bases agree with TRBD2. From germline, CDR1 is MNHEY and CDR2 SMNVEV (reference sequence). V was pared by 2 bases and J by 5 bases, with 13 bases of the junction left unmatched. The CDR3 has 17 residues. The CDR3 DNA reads TGTGCCAGCAGTTTAAGGGGTATTAGTAGCGGGGGCCACGAGCAGTACTTC. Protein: CASSLRGISSGGHEQYF.

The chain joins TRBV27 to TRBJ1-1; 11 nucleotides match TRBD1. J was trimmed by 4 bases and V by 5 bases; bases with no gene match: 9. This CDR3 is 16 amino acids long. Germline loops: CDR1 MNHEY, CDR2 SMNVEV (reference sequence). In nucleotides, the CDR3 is TGTGCCAGCAGTGCCCCCGGGACAGGGGGAAGCACTGAAGCTTTCTTT. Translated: CASSAPGTGGSTEAFF.

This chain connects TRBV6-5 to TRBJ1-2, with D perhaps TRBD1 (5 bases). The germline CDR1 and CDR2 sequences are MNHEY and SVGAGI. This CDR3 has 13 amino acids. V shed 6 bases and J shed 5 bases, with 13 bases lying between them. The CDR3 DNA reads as TGTGCCAGCAGGGAGGGGATGGGGTATGGCTACACCTTC. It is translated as CASREGMGYGYTF.

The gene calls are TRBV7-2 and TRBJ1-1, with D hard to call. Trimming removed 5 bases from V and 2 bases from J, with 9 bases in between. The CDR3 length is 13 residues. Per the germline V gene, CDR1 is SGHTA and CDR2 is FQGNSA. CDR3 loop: CASSPGRNTEAFF. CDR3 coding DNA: TGTGCCAGCAGCCCGGGGAGAAACACTGAAGCTTTCTTT. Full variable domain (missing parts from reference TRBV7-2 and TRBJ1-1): GAGVSQSPSNKVTEKGKDVELRCDPISGHTALYWYRQSLGQGLEFLIYFQGNSAPDKSGLPSDRFSAERTGGSVSTLTIQRTQQEDSAVYLCASSPGRNTEAFFGQGTRLTVV.

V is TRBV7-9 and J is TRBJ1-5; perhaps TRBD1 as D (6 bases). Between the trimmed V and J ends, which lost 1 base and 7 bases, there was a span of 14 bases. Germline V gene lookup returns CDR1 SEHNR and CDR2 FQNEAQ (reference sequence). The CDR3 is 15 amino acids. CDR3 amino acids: CASSLGVGGEQPQHF. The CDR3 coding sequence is TGTGCCAGCAGCTTAGGGGTAGGGGGGGAGCAGCCCCAGCATTTT.

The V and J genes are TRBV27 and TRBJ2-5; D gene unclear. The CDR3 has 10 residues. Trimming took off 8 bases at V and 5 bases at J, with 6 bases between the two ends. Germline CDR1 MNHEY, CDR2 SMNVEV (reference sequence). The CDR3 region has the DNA TGTGCCAGCGGAATGGAGACCCAGTACTTC. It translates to CASGMETQYF.

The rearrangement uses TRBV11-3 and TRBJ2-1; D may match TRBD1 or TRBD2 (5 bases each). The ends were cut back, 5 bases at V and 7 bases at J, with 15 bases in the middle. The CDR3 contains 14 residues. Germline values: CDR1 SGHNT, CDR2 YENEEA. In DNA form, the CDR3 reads TGTGCCAGCAGCCTCTCCGGGACGCCTAATGAGCAGTTCTTC. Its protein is CASSLSGTPNEQFF.

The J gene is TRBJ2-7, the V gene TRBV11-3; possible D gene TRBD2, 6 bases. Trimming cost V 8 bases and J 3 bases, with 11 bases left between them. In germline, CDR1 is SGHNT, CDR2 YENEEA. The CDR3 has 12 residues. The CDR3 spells CASSQGLYEQYF. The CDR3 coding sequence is TGTGCCAGCTCCCAGGGACTCTACGAGCAGTACTTC. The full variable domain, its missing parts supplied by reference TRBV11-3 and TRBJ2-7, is EAGVVQSPRYKIIEKKQPVAFWCNPISGHNTLYWYLQNLGQGPELLIRYENEEAVDDSQLPKDRFSAERLKGVDSTLKIQPAELGDSAVYLCASSQGLYEQYFGPGTRLTVT.

The CDR3 DNA reads as TGTGCCAGCGGTCCCGGGACAGCGCACAGCTATGGCTACACCTTC. Translating it yields CASGPGTAHSYGYTF. J is TRBJ1-2 and V is TRBV3-1 (or the pseudogene TRBV3-2); 7 nucleotides match TRBD1. V dropped 8 bases and J dropped 4; count of bases not matched to a gene: 13. CDR1 and CDR2 from the germline V gene are LGHDT and YNNKEL (reference sequence). There are 15 residues in the CDR3.

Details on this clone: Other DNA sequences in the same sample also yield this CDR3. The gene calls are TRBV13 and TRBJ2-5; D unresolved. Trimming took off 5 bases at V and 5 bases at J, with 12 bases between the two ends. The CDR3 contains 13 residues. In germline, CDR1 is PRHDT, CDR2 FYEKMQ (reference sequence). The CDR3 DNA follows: TGTGCCAGCAGCCTCGGGTTCGGGGAGACCCAGTACTTC. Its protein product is CASSLGFGETQYF.

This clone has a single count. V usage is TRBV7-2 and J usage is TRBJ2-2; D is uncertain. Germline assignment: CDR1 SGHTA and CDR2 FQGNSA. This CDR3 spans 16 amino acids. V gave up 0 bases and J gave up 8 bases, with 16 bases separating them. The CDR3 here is CASSLALGPSRGELFF. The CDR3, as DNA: TGTGCCAGCAGCTTAGCGCTGGGCCCCAGCAGGGGGGAGCTGTTTTTT.

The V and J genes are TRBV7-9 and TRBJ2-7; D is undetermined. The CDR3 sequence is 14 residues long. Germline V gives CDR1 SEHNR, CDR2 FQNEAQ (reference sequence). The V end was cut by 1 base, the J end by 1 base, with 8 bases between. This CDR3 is CASSLEIVSYEQYF. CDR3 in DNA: TGTGCCAGCAGCTTAGAGATAGTATCCTACGAGCAGTACTTC.

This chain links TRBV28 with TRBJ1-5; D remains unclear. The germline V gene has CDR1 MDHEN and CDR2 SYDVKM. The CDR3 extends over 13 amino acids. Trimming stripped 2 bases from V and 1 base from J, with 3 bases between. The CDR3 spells CASSLQSNQPQHF. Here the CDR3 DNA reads TGTGCCAGCAGTTTACAGAGCAATCAGCCCCAGCATTTT.

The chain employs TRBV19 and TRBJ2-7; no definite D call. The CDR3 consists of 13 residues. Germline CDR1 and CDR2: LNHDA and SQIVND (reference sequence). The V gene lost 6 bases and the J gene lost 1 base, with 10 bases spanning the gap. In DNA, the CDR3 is TGTGCCAGTAGCCCCGCACAGTCCTACGAGCAGTACTTC. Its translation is CASSPAQSYEQYF.

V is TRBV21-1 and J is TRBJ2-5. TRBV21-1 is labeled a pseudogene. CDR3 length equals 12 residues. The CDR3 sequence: CASSPYEETQYF. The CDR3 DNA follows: TGTGCCAGCAGCCCATATGAAGAGACCCAGTACTTC.

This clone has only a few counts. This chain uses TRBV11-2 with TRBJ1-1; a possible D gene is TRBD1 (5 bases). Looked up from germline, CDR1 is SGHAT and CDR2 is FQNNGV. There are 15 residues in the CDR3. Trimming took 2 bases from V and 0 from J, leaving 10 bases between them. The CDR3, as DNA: TGTGCCAGCAGCTTAACCGACAGCGTGAACACTGAAGCTTTCTTT. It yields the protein CASSLTDSVNTEAFF.

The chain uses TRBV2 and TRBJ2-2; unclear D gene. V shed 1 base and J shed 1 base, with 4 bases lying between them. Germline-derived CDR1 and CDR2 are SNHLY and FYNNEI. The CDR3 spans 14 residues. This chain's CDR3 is CASSEGQNTGELFF. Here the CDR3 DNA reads TGTGCCAGCAGTGAAGGACAGAACACCGGGGAGCTGTTTTTT.

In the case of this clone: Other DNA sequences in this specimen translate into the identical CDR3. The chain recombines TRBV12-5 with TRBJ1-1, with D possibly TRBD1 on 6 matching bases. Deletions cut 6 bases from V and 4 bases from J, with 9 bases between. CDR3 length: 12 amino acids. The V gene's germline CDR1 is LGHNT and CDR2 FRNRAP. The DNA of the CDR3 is TGTGCTAGTGGCCTAGGGGGCACTGAAGCTTTCTTT. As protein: CASGLGGTEAFF.

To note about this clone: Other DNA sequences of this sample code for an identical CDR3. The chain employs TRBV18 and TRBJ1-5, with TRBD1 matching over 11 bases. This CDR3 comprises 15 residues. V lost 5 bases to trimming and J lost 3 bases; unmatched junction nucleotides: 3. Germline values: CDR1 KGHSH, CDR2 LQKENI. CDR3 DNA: TGTGCCAGCTCATTGGGACAGGGGGTCAATCAGCCCCAGCATTTT. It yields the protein CASSLGQGVNQPQHF.

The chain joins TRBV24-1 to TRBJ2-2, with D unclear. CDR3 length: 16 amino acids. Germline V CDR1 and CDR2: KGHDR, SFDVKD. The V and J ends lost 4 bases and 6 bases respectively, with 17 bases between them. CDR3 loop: CATSDPRVALAGELFF. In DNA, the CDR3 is TGTGCCACCAGTGACCCCCGTGTTGCTTTGGCCGGGGAGCTGTTTTTT.

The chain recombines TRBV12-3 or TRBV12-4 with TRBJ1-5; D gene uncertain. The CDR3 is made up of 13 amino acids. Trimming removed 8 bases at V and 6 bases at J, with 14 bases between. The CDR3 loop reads CASVAESSQPQHF. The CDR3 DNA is TGTGCCAGCGTCGCTGAGTCCAGTCAGCCCCAGCATTTT.

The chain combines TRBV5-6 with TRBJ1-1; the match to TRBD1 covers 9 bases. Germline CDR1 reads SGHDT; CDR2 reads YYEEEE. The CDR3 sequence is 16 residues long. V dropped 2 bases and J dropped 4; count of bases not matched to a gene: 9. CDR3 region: CASSFTRTGVGTEAFF. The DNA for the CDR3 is TGTGCCAGCAGCTTCACCCGGACAGGGGTTGGCACTGAAGCTTTCTTT.

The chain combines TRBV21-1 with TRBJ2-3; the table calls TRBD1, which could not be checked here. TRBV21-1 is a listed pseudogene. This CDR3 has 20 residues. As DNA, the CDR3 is TGTGCCAGCAGCAAAGAAGGGTGGAGGTCCAGGACAGGGTATTGGGATACGCAGTATTTT. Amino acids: CASSKEGWRSRTGYWDTQYF.